The clone carrying this TCR beta chain showed up just once. This record comes from a study of blood T cell repertoires in COVID-19. Across the whole study: The origin of the acute and convalescent COVID-19 samples was the United States, Italy and Spain. PBMCs, B-cell-depleted T cells, or T cells were the source of the cDNA or gDNA that made up the material.

Per the original methods: The assay estimated nucleated cells by amplifying reference gene primers. TCRdb keeps only in-frame clones here, not all; method: immunoSEQ multiplex PCR. V and J calls and clone size are as listed in that table; D and trimming were resolved from the DNA. Altogether about 67,000 clones are present, over 70% being singletons, with the ten largest covering approximately 5.6%. The CDR3 has 12 residues. Trimming stripped 3 bases from V and 3 bases from J, with 6 bases between. CDR1 is SQVTM, CDR2 ANQGSEA, per germline. Sequenced material: peripheral blood. The chain joins TRBV29-1 to TRBJ2-1, with D unclear. The clonotype was recovered from a man aged 50-60 years with active COVID-19. CDR3 nucleotides: TGCAGCGTTGAGGGCCACTACAATGAGCAGTTCTTC. Translated, it gives CSVEGHYNEQFF.